Reported below is one TCR beta chain. What it recognizes is unknown. V was pared by 2 bases and J by 3 bases, with 11 bases between. The length of the CDR3 is 14 residues. Germline assignment: CDR1 KGHSH and CDR2 LQKENI. The data derive from a study of T cell responses to AZD1222 COVID-19 vaccine. The wider study: Pooling of second doses given at about 4 or about 12 weeks was done. General study points: A mostly white British donor set with more females was recruited, and clonal diversity was possibly underestimated. Just a handful of people given AZD1222 tested seropositive at baseline. The study found vaccine-associated CD4 TCRs spanning spike, dominant at 160-218 and 743-854.

Method: immunoSEQ multiplex PCR; TCRdb's copy keeps in-frame clones and lacks some. The sample records approximately 73,000 clones, over 80% being singletons. This rearrangement joins TRBV18 to TRBJ2-7; maybe TRBD2 (5 bases). The specimen was peripheral blood, collected on day 0 of AZD1222 vaccination. The receptor comes from an adult in good health. The CDR3 reads CASSPEGRSYEQYF. The CDR3 DNA reads TGTGCCAGCTCACCAGAGGGTCGCAGCTACGAGCAGTACTTC. Drawing the rest from reference TRBV18 and TRBJ2-7, the complete variable domain is NAGVMQNPRHLVRRRGQEARLRCSPMKGHSHVYWYRQLPEEGLKFMVYLQKENIIDESGMPKERFSAEFPKEGPSILRIQQVVRGDSAAYFCASSPEGRSYEQYFGPGTRLTVT.